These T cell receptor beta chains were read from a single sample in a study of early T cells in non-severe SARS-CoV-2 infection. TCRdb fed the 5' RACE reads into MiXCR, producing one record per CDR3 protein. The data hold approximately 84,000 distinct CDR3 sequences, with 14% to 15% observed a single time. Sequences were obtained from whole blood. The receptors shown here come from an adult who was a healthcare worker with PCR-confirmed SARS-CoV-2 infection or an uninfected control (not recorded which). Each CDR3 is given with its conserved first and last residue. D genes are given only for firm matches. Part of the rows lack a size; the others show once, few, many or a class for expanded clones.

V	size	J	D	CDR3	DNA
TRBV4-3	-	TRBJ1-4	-	CASSQGSWEKLFF	TGCGCCAGCAGCCAGGGAAGCTGGGAAAAACTGTTTTTT
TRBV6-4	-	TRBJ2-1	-	CASSDSLAHEQFF	TGTGCCAGCAGTGACAGCCTAGCCCATGAGCAGTTCTTC
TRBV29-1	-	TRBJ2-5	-	CSVEVAVETQYF	TGCAGCGTTGAAGTGGCCGTCGAGACCCAGTACTTC
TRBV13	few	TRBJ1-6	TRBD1	CASSLAGQGLRPLHF	TGTGCCAGCAGCTTAGCTGGACAGGGGTTACGACCCCTCCACTTT
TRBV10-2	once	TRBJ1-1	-	CASSEGSGEAFF	TGCGCCAGCAGTGAGGGGTCGGGTGAAGCTTTCTTT
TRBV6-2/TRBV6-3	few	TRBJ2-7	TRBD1	CASSYQGGALSYEQYF	TGTGCCAGCAGTTATCAAGGGGGCGCTTTGTCCTACGAGCAGTACTTC
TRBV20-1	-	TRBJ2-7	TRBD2	CSARDRGGPLEQYF	TGCAGTGCTAGAGACCGGGGAGGGCCTCTCGAGCAGTACTTC
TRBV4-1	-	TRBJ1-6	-	CASSHPSGSPLHF	TGCGCCAGCAGCCACCCTTCAGGTTCACCCCTCCACTTT
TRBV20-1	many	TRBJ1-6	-	CSAQRQMSSPLHF	TGCAGTGCACAGCGCCAGATGAGTTCACCCCTCCACTTT
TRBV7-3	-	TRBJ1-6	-	CASSSKGAFGSPLHF	TGTGCCAGCAGCTCGAAGGGTGCTTTTGGTTCACCCCTCCACTTT
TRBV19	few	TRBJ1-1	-	CASKVGQPMNTEAFF	TGTGCCAGTAAGGTTGGACAGCCCATGAACACTGAAGCTTTCTTT
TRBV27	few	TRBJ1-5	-	CASKSGGLSNQPQHF	TGTGCCAGCAAATCCGGGGGCCTTAGCAATCAGCCCCAGCATTTT
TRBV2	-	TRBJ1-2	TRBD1	CASSPGDSLYGYTF	TGTGCCAGCAGCCCGGGGGACAGCTTATATGGCTACACCTTC
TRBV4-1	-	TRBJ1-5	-	CASSPIIQQGDQPQHF	TGCGCCAGCAGCCCCATCATCCAACAGGGTGATCAGCCCCAGCATTTT
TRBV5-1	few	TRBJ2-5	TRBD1	CASSPGTGGQETQYF	TGCGCCAGCAGCCCCGGGACAGGGGGCCAAGAGACCCAGTACTTC
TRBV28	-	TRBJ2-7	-	CASCTVWRGEQYF	TGTGCCAGCTGCACAGTCTGGAGAGGCGAGCAGTACTTC
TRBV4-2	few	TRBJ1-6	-	CASSQSHRRNNSPLHF	TGTGCCAGCAGCCAGTCGCATAGACGGAATAATTCACCCCTCCACTTT
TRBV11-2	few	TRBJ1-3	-	CASSLDQSALENTIYF	TGTGCCAGCAGCTTAGATCAGTCAGCTCTGGAAAACACCATATATTTT
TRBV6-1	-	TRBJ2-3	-	CATAAGAATDTQYF	TGTGCCACGGCCGCAGGGGCCGCCACAGATACGCAGTATTTT
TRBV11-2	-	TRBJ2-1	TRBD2	CASSLWRGDNEQFF	TGTGCCAGCAGCTTATGGCGGGGGGACAATGAGCAGTTCTTC
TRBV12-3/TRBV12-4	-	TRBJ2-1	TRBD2	CASSFRAGGNEQFF	TGTGCCAGCAGTTTTAGGGCGGGGGGTAATGAGCAGTTCTTC
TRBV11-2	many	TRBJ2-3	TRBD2	CASSSQAGVGDTQYF	TGTGCCAGCAGCAGCCAAGCGGGAGTCGGAGATACGCAGTATTTT
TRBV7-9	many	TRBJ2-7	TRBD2	CASSPTPQTSGTYEQYF	TGTGCCAGCAGCCCCACCCCTCAGACTAGCGGGACCTACGAGCAGTACTTC
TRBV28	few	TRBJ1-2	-	CASSTGTGGYTF	TGTGCCAGCAGCACCGGGACGGGTGGCTACACCTTC
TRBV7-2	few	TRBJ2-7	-	CASSTQAPYEQYF	TGTGCCAGCAGCACGCAGGCCCCTTACGAGCAGTACTTC
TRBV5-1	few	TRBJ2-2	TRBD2	CASRSASGRARSRELFF	TGCGCCAGCAGATCGGCTAGCGGGAGGGCCCGAAGCCGGGAGCTGTTTTTT
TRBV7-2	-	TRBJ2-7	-	CASSLMGAGDEQYF	TGTGCCAGCAGCTTAATGGGGGCGGGCGACGAGCAGTACTTC
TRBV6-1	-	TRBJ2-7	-	CASSPPRDGSYEQYF	TGTGCCAGCAGTCCGCCACGGGACGGCTCCTACGAGCAGTACTTC
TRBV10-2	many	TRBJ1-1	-	CASTSGPSGAFF	TGCGCCAGCACTTCGGGACCTTCAGGGGCTTTCTTT
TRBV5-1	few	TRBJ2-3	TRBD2	CASSLLAGGPRNTQYF	TGCGCCAGCAGCTTACTAGCGGGAGGGCCGCGGAATACGCAGTATTTT
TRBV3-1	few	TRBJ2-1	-	CASSQGKGRYEQFF	TGTGCCAGCAGCCAAGGCAAGGGGCGGTATGAGCAGTTCTTC
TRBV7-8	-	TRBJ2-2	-	CASSLLGWAGELFF	TGTGCCAGCAGCTTATTGGGGTGGGCCGGGGAGCTGTTTTTT
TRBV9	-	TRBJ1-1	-	CASSADPGFRGAFF	TGTGCCAGCAGCGCCGACCCGGGTTTCCGGGGAGCTTTCTTT
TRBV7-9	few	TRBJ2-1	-	CASSLGGSYNEQFF	TGTGCCAGCAGCTTAGGGGGGTCCTACAATGAGCAGTTCTTC
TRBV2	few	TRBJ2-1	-	CASKTGLYNEQFF	TGTGCCAGCAAAACGGGCCTATACAATGAGCAGTTCTTC
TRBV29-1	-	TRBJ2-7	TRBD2	CSALAGVYEQYF	TGCAGCGCTCTAGCGGGAGTATACGAGCAGTACTTC
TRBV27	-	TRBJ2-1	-	CASSLRPPFTYNEQFF	TGTGCCAGCAGTTTACGGCCGCCTTTTACGTACAATGAGCAGTTCTTC
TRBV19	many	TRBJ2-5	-	CASSGQRRETQYF	TGTGCCAGTAGCGGACAGCGTCGAGAGACCCAGTACTTC
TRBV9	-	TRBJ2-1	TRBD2	CASSSSGSINEQFF	TGTGCCAGCAGTAGCAGCGGGAGCATCAATGAGCAGTTCTTC
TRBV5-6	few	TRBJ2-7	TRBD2	CASSTAGGGGEQYF	TGTGCCAGCAGCACCGCCGGCGGGGGAGGGGAGCAGTACTTC
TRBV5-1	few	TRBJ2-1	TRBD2	CASSLDGGSSYNEQFF	TGCGCCAGCAGCTTAGACGGCGGGAGCTCCTACAATGAGCAGTTCTTC
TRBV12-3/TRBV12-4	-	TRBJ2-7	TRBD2	CASSSPTATSGRPYEQYF	TGTGCCAGCAGTTCACCTACCGCGACTAGCGGGAGACCCTACGAGCAGTACTTC
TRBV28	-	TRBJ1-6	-	CASSSVGAEGDSPLHF	TGTGCCAGCAGCTCGGTCGGGGCAGAAGGTGATTCACCCCTCCACTTT
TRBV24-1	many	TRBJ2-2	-	CATMAGDTGELFF	TGTGCCACCATGGCCGGGGACACCGGGGAGCTGTTTTTT
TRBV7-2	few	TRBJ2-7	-	CASSLDRGRPDEQYF	TGTGCCAGCAGCTTAGACCGGGGGCGCCCGGACGAGCAGTACTTC
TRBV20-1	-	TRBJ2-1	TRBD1	CSARDPGGQVDEQFF	TGCAGTGCTAGAGACCCCGGGGGACAGGTCGATGAGCAGTTCTTC
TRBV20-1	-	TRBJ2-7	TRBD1	CSATGRTGPTSYEQYF	TGCAGTGCAACAGGGAGGACAGGGCCTACCTCCTACGAGCAGTACTTC
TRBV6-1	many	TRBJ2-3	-	CASSEEAGEGADTQYF	TGTGCCAGCAGTGAAGAGGCGGGAGAGGGGGCAGATACGCAGTATTTT
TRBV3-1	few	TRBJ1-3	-	CASSPKFQFSGNTIYF	TGTGCCAGCAGCCCAAAGTTCCAGTTCTCTGGAAACACCATATATTTT
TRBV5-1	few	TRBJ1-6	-	CASSFSPGVNNSPLHF	TGCGCCAGCAGCTTTTCTCCAGGGGTAAACAATTCACCCCTCCACTTT
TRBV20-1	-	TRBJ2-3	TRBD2	CSALSGMGTDTQYF	TGCAGTGCGCTTAGCGGGATGGGCACAGATACGCAGTATTTT
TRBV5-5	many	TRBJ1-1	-	CASSLDRNTEAFF	TGTGCCAGCAGCTTAGACAGGAACACTGAAGCTTTCTTT
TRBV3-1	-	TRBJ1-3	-	CASSQRGSGNTIYF	TGTGCCAGCAGCCAAAGAGGCTCTGGAAACACCATATATTTT
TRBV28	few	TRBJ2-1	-	CASSGQGLRGYNEQFF	TGTGCCAGCAGTGGCCAGGGGTTAAGGGGGTACAATGAGCAGTTCTTC
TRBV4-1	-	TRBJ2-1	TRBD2	CASSLRTSERKTYNEQFF	TGCGCCAGCAGCTTAAGGACTAGCGAACGAAAGACCTACAATGAGCAGTTCTTC
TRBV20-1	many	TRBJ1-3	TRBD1	CSASYPDRGLGNTIYF	TGCAGTGCCTCCTACCCGGACAGGGGTTTGGGAAACACCATATATTTT
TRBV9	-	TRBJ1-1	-	CASSVGSGEAFF	TGTGCCAGCAGCGTAGGGTCAGGTGAAGCTTTCTTT
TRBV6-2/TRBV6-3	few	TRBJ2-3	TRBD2	CAPSGLVFADTQYF	TGTGCCCCCTCGGGACTAGTCTTCGCAGATACGCAGTATTTT
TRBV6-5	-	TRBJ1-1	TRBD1	CASSNYPGQGITEAFF	TGTGCCAGCAGTAACTATCCGGGACAGGGTATCACTGAAGCTTTCTTT
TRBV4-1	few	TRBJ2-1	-	CASSQPPRYNEQFF	TGCGCCAGCAGCCAACCCCCTAGGTACAATGAGCAGTTCTTC